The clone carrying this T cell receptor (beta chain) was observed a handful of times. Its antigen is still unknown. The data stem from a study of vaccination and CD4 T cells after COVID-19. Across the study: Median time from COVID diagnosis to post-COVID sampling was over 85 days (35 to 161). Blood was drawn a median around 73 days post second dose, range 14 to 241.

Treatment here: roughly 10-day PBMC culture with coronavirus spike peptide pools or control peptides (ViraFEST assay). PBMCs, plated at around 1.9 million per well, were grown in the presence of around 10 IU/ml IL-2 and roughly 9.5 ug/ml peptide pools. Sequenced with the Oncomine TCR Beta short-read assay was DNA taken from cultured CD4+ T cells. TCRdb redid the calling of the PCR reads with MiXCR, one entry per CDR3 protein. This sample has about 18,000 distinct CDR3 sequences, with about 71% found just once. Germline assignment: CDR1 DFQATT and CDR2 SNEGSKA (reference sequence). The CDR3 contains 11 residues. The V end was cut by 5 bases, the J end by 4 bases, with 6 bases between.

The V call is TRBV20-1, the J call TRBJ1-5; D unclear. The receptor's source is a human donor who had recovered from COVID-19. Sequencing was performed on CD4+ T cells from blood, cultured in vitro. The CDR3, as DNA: TGCAGTGCTGGGGATAATCAGCCCCAGCATTTT. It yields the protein CSAGDNQPQHF.